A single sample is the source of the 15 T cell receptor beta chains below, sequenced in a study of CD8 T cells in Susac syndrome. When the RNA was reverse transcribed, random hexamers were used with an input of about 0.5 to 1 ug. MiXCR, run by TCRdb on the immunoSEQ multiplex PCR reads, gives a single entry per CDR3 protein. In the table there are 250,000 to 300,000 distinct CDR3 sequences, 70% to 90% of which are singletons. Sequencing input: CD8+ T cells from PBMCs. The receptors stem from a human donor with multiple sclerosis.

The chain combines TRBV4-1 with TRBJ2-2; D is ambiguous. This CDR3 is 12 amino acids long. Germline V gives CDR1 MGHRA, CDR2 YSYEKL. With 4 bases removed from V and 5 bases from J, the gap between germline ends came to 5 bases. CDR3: CASSLRTGELFF. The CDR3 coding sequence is TGCGCCAGCAGCCTCCGAACCGGGGAGCTGTTTTTT.

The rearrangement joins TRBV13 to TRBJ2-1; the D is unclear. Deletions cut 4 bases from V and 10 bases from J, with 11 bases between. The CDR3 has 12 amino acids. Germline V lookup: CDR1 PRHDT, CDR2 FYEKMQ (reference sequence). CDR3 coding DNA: TGTGCCAGCAGCTCCCTGCGTCAAGAGCAGTTCTTC. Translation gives CASSSLRQEQFF.

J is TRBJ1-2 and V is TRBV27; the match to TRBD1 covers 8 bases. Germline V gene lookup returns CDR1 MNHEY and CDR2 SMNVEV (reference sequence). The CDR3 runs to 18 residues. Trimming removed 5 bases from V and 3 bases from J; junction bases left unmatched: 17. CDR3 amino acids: CASSAKDRVSPSYYGYTF. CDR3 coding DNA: TGTGCCAGCAGTGCCAAGGACAGGGTGTCCCCCTCCTACTATGGCTACACCTTC.

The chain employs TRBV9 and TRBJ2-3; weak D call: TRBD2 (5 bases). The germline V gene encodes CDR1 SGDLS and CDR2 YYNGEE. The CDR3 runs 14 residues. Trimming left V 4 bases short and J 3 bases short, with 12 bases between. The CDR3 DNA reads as TGTGCCAGCAGCTCCCCGACGGGGACAGATACGCAGTATTTT. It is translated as CASSSPTGTDTQYF.

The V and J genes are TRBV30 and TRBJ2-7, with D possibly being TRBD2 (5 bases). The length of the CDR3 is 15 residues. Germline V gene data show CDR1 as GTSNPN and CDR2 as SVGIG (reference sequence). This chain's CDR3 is CALEAARHESYEQYF. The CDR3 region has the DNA TGTGCTTTGGAGGCTGCAAGGCACGAGTCCTACGAGCAGTACTTC.

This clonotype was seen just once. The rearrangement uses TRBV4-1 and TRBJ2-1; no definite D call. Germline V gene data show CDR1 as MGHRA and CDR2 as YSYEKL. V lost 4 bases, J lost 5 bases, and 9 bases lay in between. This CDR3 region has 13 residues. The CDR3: CASSLQPNNEQFF. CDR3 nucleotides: TGCGCCAGCAGCCTCCAACCCAACAATGAGCAGTTCTTC.

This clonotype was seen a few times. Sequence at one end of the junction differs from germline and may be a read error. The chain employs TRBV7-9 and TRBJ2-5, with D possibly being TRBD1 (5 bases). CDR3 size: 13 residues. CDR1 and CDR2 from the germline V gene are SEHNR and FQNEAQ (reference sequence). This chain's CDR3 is CASSAAKFYQGDF. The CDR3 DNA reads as TGTGCCAGCAGCGCCGCCAAATTCTACCAAGGGGACTTC.

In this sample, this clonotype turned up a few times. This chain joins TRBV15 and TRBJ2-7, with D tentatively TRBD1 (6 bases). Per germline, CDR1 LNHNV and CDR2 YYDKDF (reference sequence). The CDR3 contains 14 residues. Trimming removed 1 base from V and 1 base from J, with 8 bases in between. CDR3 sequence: CATSRGQVSYEQYF. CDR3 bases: TGTGCCACCAGCAGAGGACAGGTGTCCTACGAGCAGTACTTC. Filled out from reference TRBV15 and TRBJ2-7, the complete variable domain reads DAMVIQNPRYQVTQFGKPVTLSCSQTLNHNVMYWYQQKSSQAPKLLFHYYDKDFNNEADTPDNFQSRRPNTSFCFLDIRSPGLGDTAMYLCATSRGQVSYEQYFGPGTRLTVT.

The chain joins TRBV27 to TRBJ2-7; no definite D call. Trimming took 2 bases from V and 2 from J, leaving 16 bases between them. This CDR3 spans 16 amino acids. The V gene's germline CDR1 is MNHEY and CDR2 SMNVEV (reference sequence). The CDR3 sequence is CASSLIPGFSPYEQYF. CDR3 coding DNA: TGTGCCAGCAGTTTAATCCCCGGGTTTTCTCCCTACGAGCAGTACTTC.

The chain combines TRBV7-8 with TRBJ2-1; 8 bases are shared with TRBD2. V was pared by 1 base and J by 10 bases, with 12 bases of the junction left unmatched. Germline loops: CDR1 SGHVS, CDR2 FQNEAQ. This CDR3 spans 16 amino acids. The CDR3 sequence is CASSLVNGRAVGEQFF. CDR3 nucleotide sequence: TGTGCCAGCAGCTTAGTAAACGGGAGGGCCGTCGGAGAGCAGTTCTTC.

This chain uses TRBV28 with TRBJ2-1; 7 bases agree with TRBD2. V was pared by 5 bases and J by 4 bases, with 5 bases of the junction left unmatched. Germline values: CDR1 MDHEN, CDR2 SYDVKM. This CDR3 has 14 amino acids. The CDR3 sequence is CASSLGLGYNEQFF. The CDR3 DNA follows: TGTGCCAGCAGTCTCGGACTAGGGTACAATGAGCAGTTCTTC.

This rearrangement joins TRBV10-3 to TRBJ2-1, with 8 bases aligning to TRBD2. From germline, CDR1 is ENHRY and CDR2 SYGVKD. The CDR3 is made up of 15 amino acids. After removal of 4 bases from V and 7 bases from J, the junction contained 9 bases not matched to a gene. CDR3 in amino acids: CAISAPGGPGNEQFF. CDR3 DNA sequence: TGTGCCATCAGTGCCCCGGGAGGGCCGGGGAATGAGCAGTTCTTC.

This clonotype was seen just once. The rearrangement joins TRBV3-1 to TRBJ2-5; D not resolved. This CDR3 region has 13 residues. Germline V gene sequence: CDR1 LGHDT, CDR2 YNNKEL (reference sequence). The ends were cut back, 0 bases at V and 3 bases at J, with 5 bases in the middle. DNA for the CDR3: TGTGCCAGCAGCCAAGATCAGGAAGAGACCCAGTACTTC. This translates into CASSQDQEETQYF.

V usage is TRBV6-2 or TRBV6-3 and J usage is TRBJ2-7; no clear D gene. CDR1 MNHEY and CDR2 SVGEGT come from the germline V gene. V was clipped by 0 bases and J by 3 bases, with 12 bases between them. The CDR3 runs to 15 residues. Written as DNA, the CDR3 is TGTGCCAGCAGTTACTCCACGGGCCCCTTCTACGAGCAGTACTTC. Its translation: CASSYSTGPFYEQYF.

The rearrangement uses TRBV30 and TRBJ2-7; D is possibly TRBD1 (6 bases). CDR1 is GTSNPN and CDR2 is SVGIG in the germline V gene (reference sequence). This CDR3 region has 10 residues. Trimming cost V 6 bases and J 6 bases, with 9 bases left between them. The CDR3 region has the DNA TGTGCCTGCCCAGGGGTCGAGCAGTACTTC. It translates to CACPGVEQYF. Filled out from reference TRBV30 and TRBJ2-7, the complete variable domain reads SQTIHQWPATLVQPVGSPLSLECTVEGTSNPNLYWYRQAAGRGLQLLFYSVGIGQISSEVPQNLSASRPQDRQFILSSKKLLLSDSGFYLCACPGVEQYFGPGTRLTVT.